The present TCR beta chain was sequenced within a study of cytomegalovirus exposure and HLA in healthy donors (dated by TCRdb to between 2016 and 2019). About the study as a whole: In an earlier analysis of around 540 of the donors, approximately 300 Gb of sequence data and 117 million unique TCR beta sequences from roughly 200 million T cells were reported. Alongside the repertoire data, information on donor age, sex, ethnicity and CMV serostatus was compiled. A later analysis re-analyzed previously published TCR beta repertoires from roughly 600 donors and added high-resolution HLA genotyping to study TCR occurrence patterns. The number of donors typed differed by locus, with 629-630 for A, B, C, DRB1 and DQB1, 522 for DQA1, 600 to 610 for DPA1, and about 450 for DPB1. All discovery cohort repertoires had been generated using a single sequencing platform. An early release covering roughly 640 HLA-typed donors comprised approximately 290 gigabases of sequencing data and around 86 million unique TCR sequences. The study combined high-throughput TCR immunosequencing, statistical association of individual TCRs with disease status, and machine learning to predict cytomegalovirus infection status. Among under 450 genotyped donors of the cohort, an average of approximately 240,000 unique TCR beta nucleotide sequences were sequenced per donor, roughly 20% of them non-productive. HLA typing covered class I and class II loci at four-digit resolution. A later genetic analysis took genome-wide SNP genotypes for about 55% of the 666 donors and used that subset as a discovery cohort. The study profiled the T cell repertoires of around 700 subjects by immunosequencing and related them to cytomegalovirus serostatus. The study was designed to test whether signatures of past pathogen exposure could be identified by cataloging public T cell receptors. Rather than drawing on any new phenotypic data, the later analysis identified candidate immune exposures from TCR beta sequences and the way those sequences occurred across donors. A separate validation cohort of roughly 120 different subjects was used in addition to the 666-subject first cohort. An earlier analysis of 587 of the donors used high-throughput TCR beta sequencing to judge whether each TCR beta V gene segment behaved as functional or pseudogenic. Roughly five DR-DQ haplotypes were handled as single units for association and clustering, since linkage in the cohort was strong. Among the approximately 400 genotyped donors, 75% to 90% belonged to the genetic ancestry cluster associated with self-reported Caucasian donors.

As for this clone: Its antigen target is currently unknown. One base away there is no much larger clone; base qualities are not given.

The cohort consisted of approximately 670 healthy bone marrow donors. Cohort members were all nominally healthy when sampled, although unrecorded immune exposures were likely present. The donor was CMV seronegative and belonged to the group of 350 or so seronegative cohort members. A peripheral blood sample was provided by each donor, and peripheral blood mononuclear cells were used for TCR beta sequencing. The Qiagen DNeasy Blood Extraction Kit was used to extract genomic DNA from the blood cell samples. Results the study describes overall, beyond this receptor: A total of fewer than 200 TCR beta chains were listed by the study as associated with cytomegalovirus. A further reported finding was that TCR beta sequences accurately predicted the HLA-A and HLA-B alleles for most subjects in the first cohort. For the cohort, immune exposure information was limited to CMV serostatus. Compared with the approximately 600-donor mean, donors in an Asian-associated ancestry cluster had fewer N-insertions in productive TCRs, according to a later genetic analysis. In a later analysis, most CMV-associated TCR beta chains were found to appear HLA-restricted, with HLA associations seemingly driven largely by CMV exposure. A few of the identified cytomegalovirus-associated TCR beta chains were confirmed in vitro to be specific for cytomegalovirus antigens. In a later analysis, TCR association rates were found to vary across HLA loci, with the most associated TCRs seen for DRB1 alleles and the fewest for HLA-C alleles. Because counts were too low, some 17 rarely observed V segments, including chromosome 9 orphons, were excluded from the earlier analysis of around 590 of the donors. When HLA alleles, especially DR and DQ, strongly co-occurred, attributing TCR associations to individual alleles was difficult. Some IMGT-functional V segments, including TRBV6-2 and TRBV6-3, could not be told apart with the 87-base-pair reads, so those segments were excluded. Roughly uniform sequencing depth across donors was assumed in presence/absence analyses, although this assumption may not hold. V-gene and J-gene trimming of TCR beta chains was associated with a missense DCLRE1C variant in a later genetic analysis, and the association was replicated in an independent cohort. Across donors, most TCR sequences were observed very rarely, whereas some public TCRs were present in many individuals. Because HLA typing was missing for some donors at each locus, association tests included only the typed subset. Several of the top co-occurrence clusters appeared to be linked to parvovirus B19, influenza, CMV and Epstein-Barr virus, according to a later analysis. Linkage disequilibrium might explain the correlated functional status among segregating V segments, but an unknown experimental factor could not be excluded. In an earlier analysis of some 540 of the donors, most TCR beta V segments appeared in productive rearrangements about 90% or about 30% of the time, broadly matching IMGT annotations. In this cohort, only TCR beta chains were sequenced, and detectable features were limited by the absence of alpha or paired-chain data. The classifier was reported to diagnose cytomegalovirus status with high specificity and sensitivity in both the original and validation cohorts. Specific HLA alleles were associated with roughly 17,000 TCR beta sequences at a false discovery rate of 0.05 in a later analysis. In a later analysis, HLA-associated TCR beta chains showed more clonal expansion and lower generation probabilities than non-associated chains that were equally common. The authors suggested that the approach could potentially be generalized to other disease states and immunological phenotypes. A cluster of highly shared sequence variants was judged likely to represent a technical artifact of the sequencing pipeline.

The junction shows trimming of 8 bases on V and 5 bases on J, plus 23 bases between the germline ends. The CDR3 contains 16 residues, cysteine and phenylalanine counted. The retained sequence is limited to the CDR3, 48 bases, with the frame set at the first base. Looking up the germline V gene yields CDR1 SGHNT and CDR2 YENEEA. The method was the immunoSEQ multiplex PCR assay. A mixture of 60 forward primers for TCR Vbeta segments and 13 reverse primers for TCR Jbeta segments was used in the multiplex PCR. A multiplex PCR assay on genomic DNA amplified the CDR3 region of rearranged TCR beta genes. The Illumina HiSeq System was used to sequence the amplified TCR beta libraries as 87-base-pair reads. Concerning the study's data processing: In a later analysis, about 80 million unique TCR beta chains were counted across the approximately 640 repertoires, and roughly 10 million of these chains were shared by at least two donors. Raw reads were error-corrected and collapsed into unique sequences by a nearest-neighbor algorithm in which closely related sequences were merged to remove PCR and sequencing errors. Alignment of CDR3 sequences to IMGT reference sequences was used to assign V, D and J gene segments. For a sequence to be retained, a match of at least six nucleotides to both a V gene segment and a J gene segment was required. Rearrangements were classified as productive when the CDR3 lacked stop codons and remained in frame with V and J, and all other rearrangements were classified as non-productive. Following IMGT convention, CDR3 was defined as the stretch from the second conserved V-encoded cysteine to the conserved J-encoded phenylalanine. In an earlier analysis of around 640 of the donors, sequences lacking an unambiguous match to a single V gene segment were excluded. An earlier analysis of 550 to 650 of the donors classified V segments as functional when productive rearrangements were above 56.7% and as segregating when the standard deviation between donors was above 5%. A statistical classification framework was built for diagnosing cytomegalovirus status from the catalog of TCR beta chain sequences. In a later analysis, TCR nucleotide sequences were compared against IMGT/GENE-DB human TR gene sequences so that V and J genes could be assigned. In a later analysis, CDR3 sequences and most-parsimonious VDJ recombination scenarios were assigned using the TCRdist pipeline. A later analysis defined each TCR beta chain by its CDR3 amino acid sequence plus V-gene family, and excluded reads lacking a unique V-gene family. To address suspected cross-contamination and a sequencing artifact, a later analysis removed 450 to 700 highly shared, low-generation-probability nucleotide sequences. A later analysis calculated a clonal expansion index for each public chain from normalized within-repertoire ranks of inferred template counts. In a later analysis, generation probabilities were computed with a VDJ recombination model fitted to out-of-frame rearrangements, and the resulting probabilities were checked against IGoR. In a later analysis, hypergeometric tests were used to score TCR-TCR, TCR-HLA and TCR-CMV co-occurrence, with a repertoire-size bias correction applied to TCR pairs. In a later analysis, false discovery rates were estimated by permuting HLA or CMV assignments 20 times. A later analysis grouped co-occurring TCRs with DBSCAN, adding TCRdist sequence similarity when clustering within HLA-allele-positive subsets. Repertoires with fewer than 30,000 or more than 120,000 public chains, plus five repertoires with anomalous nucleotide sharing, were excluded from co-occurrence clustering. TCRdb obtained this table from immuneACCESS and retained in-frame rearrangements with V and J assigned. These tables miss some clones; where compared with another copy, unresolved V genes account for less than half of the shortfall, and the remainder is unexplained. V, J and clone size are taken as reported in that table, and D and trimming were inferred from the DNA itself. The sample table contains roughly 150,000 clones; only one count was recorded for around 78% of them. The top ten clonotypes cover roughly 1.7% of the sample.

The V and J segments used are TRBV11-3 and TRBJ2-3; TRBD2 might be the D gene, on 6 matching bases. This clonotype originated in a woman between 18 and 29 years old in good health and CMV-seronegative. Sample: PBMCs. In nucleotides, the sequence is TGTGCCAGCCGACCCTCCGGGAACCGGCGGGGAGATACGCAGTATTTT. It translates as CASRPSGNRRGDTQYF.